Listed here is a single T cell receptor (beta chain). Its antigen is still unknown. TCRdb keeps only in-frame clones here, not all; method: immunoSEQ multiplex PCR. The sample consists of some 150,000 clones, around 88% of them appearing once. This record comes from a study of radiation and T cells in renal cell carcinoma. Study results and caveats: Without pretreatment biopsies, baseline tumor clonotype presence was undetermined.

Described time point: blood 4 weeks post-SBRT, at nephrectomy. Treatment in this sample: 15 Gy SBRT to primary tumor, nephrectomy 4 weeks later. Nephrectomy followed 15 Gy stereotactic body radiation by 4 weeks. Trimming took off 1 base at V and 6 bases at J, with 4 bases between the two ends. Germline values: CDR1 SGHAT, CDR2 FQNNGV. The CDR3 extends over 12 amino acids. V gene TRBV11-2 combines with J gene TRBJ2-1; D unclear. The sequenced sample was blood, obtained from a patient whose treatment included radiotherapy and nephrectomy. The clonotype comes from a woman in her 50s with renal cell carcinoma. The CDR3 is CASSLGRNEQFF. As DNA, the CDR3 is TGTGCCAGCAGCTTAGGTCGCAATGAGCAGTTCTTC.